These 21 T cell receptor beta chains were all obtained from the same sample, sequenced in a study of blood T cell repertoires in COVID-19. Clones were read by immunoSEQ multiplex PCR, and TCRdb kept only the in-frame ones, dropping some. Seen here are 300,000 to 400,000 clones, 75% to 90% observed once, and the top ten hold approximately 2.9%. The sample comprised peripheral blood. The receptor source for this set is a woman aged 30 to 39 with COVID-19, enrolled during active disease.

The rearrangement joins TRBV5-1 to TRBJ1-1; the D is unclear. CDR1 is SGHRS and CDR2 is YFSETQ in the germline V gene. The CDR3 runs 14 residues. V was cut by 0 bases and J by 11 bases, with 17 bases left in between. The CDR3 protein is CASSLDGVAGKAFF. CDR3 nucleotide sequence: TGCGCCAGCAGCTTGGACGGGGTCGCTGGGAAGGCTTTCTTT.

The J gene is TRBJ1-2, the V gene TRBV28; D unresolved. CDR3 length: 15 residues. V lost 6 bases, J lost 4 bases, and 18 bases lay in between. The V gene's germline CDR1 is MDHEN and CDR2 SYDVKM. The CDR3 region is CASSPTGLDSYGYTF. DNA of the CDR3: TGTGCCAGCAGCCCGACTGGACTCGATAGCTATGGCTACACCTTC.

For this clone: The DNA is left out, because the CDR3 cannot be placed on it with certainty; the CDR3 is given as TCRdb lists it. This chain links TRBV5-1 with TRBJ1-1. Germline V gene data show CDR1 as SGHRS and CDR2 as YFSETQ. The CDR3 is made up of 23 amino acids, end residues included. Here the CDR3 reads CASSQPMGTEAFFGQVRGTEAFF.

The chain couples TRBV9 to TRBJ2-1; 10 nucleotides agree with TRBD2. Germline trimming cut 6 bases from V and 9 bases from J; bases unmatched to any gene: 12. The germline V gene has CDR1 SGDLS and CDR2 YYNGEE. The CDR3 length is 15 residues. CDR3 region: CASTGSSGSHGEQFF. The CDR3 DNA sequence: TGTGCCAGCACGGGCTCTAGCGGGAGTCATGGTGAGCAGTTCTTC.

The V call is TRBV9, the J call TRBJ1-3; D is ambiguous. This CDR3 contains 14 residues. Germline values: CDR1 SGDLS, CDR2 YYNGEE. V lost 6 bases, J lost 0 bases, and 10 bases lay in between. The CDR3 bases are TGTGCCAGCACCCGGGGAAGCTCTGGAAACACCATATATTTT. Its protein product is CASTRGSSGNTIYF.

The chain links TRBV30 to TRBJ1-5, with D possibly TRBD1 on 5 matching bases. Trimming took off 4 bases at V and 2 bases at J, with 12 bases between the two ends. Germline CDR1 GTSNPN, CDR2 SVGIG (reference sequence). The CDR3 runs to 14 residues. DNA of the CDR3: TGTGCCTGGAATACCGACAGTCGCAATCAGCCCCAGCATTTT. Its protein is CAWNTDSRNQPQHF.

To note about this clone: Other nucleotide sequences from this sample produce the same CDR3. The chain employs TRBV6-5 and TRBJ1-1; D may be TRBD1 (6 bases). Germline assignment: CDR1 MNHEY and CDR2 SVGAGI. The CDR3 is 14 residues long. V dropped 6 bases and J dropped 1 base, with 12 bases sitting between them. The CDR3 reads CASRPGQPNTEAFF. The CDR3 DNA reads TGTGCCAGCAGGCCGGGACAACCGAACACTGAAGCTTTCTTT.

In its sample, this clone was seen once. The chain has TRBV18 and TRBJ2-3; possibly TRBD1 for D (6 bases). The CDR3 has 16 amino acids. Trimming took off 3 bases at V and 0 bases at J, with 13 bases between the two ends. The V gene's germline CDR1 is KGHSH and CDR2 LQKENI. The CDR3 nucleotides are TGTGCCAGCTCACCTCTAGGGACAACAAGCACAGATACGCAGTATTTT. Translated, it gives CASSPLGTTSTDTQYF.

This clone was seen more than once but under ten times. The gene calls are TRBV6-6 and TRBJ1-6; tentatively, D is TRBD1 (6 bases). The germline V gene has CDR1 MNHNY and CDR2 SVGAGI (reference sequence). The CDR3 runs 14 residues. V lost 2 bases to trimming and J lost 8 bases, with 10 bases between them. CDR3 bases: TGTGCCAGCAGTTACACACAGGGAGATTCACCCCTCCACTTT. Amino acids: CASSYTQGDSPLHF.

The chain joins TRBV9 to TRBJ2-7, with 10 bases matching TRBD1. Germline values: CDR1 SGDLS, CDR2 YYNGEE. CDR3 length: 14 residues. Trimming cost V 6 bases and J 4 bases; bases outside gene matches: 7. CDR3 sequence reads: CASTPGTGDYEQYF. CDR3 nucleotides: TGTGCCAGCACCCCCGGGACAGGGGATTACGAGCAGTACTTC. The whole variable domain, filled in from reference TRBV9 and TRBJ2-7, reads DSGVTQTPKHLITATGQRVTLRCSPRSGDLSVYWYQQSLDQGLQFLIQYYNGEERAKGNILERFSAQQFPDLHSELNLSSLELGDSALYFCASTPGTGDYEQYFGPGTRLTVT.

The gene calls are TRBV3-1 (or the pseudogene TRBV3-2) and TRBJ2-1; the match to TRBD2 covers 11 bases. CDR1 LGHDT and CDR2 YNNKEL come from the germline V gene (reference sequence). J gave up 7 bases and V 1 base, and 9 bases lay outside the gene matches. The CDR3 has 17 amino acids. The CDR3 region has the DNA TGTGCCAGCAGCCAAGGGTTAGCGGGAGGGACAGGGAATGAGCAGTTCTTC. Amino acids: CASSQGLAGGTGNEQFF.

The chain uses TRBV7-9 and TRBJ2-3, with 7 nucleotides matching TRBD2. V shed 4 bases and J 0 bases; nucleotides not matched to a gene: 7. The CDR3 contains 16 residues. CDR1 SEHNR and CDR2 FQNEAQ come from the germline V gene (reference sequence). CDR3 DNA: TGTGCCAGCAGCTCCCCACTAGCGCCCAGCACAGATACGCAGTATTTT. Protein: CASSSPLAPSTDTQYF. Together with reference TRBV7-9 and TRBJ2-3, the CDR3 gives the full variable domain: DTGVSQNPRHKITKRGQNVTFRCDPISEHNRLYWYRQTLGQGPEFLTYFQNEAQLEKSRLLSDRFSAERPKGSFSTLEIQRTEQGDSAMYLCASSSPLAPSTDTQYFGPGTRLTVL.

The chain recombines TRBV9 with TRBJ1-2; D is ambiguous. Germline V gene data show CDR1 as SGDLS and CDR2 as YYNGEE. V gave up 4 bases and J gave up 8 bases, with 15 bases separating them. The CDR3 consists of 13 residues. The CDR3 sequence is CASSYTRPEGYTF. CDR3 nucleotides: TGTGCCAGCAGCTACACACGTCCGGAGGGCTACACCTTC.

The chain has TRBV27 and TRBJ2-2, with D maybe TRBD1 (5 bases). V was cut by 6 bases and J by 4 bases, with 18 bases left in between. CDR3 size: 16 residues. Germline V gene lookup returns CDR1 MNHEY and CDR2 SMNVEV (reference sequence). The CDR3 sequence: CASSSGDRYITGELFF. CDR3 nucleotide sequence: TGTGCCAGCAGCTCTGGTGACAGATATATCACCGGGGAGCTGTTTTTT.

The CDR3 sequence is CSVGWGRESGNTIYF. The CDR3 coding sequence is TGCAGCGTTGGTTGGGGGCGAGAATCTGGAAACACCATATATTTT. J is TRBJ1-3 and V is TRBV29-1; possibly TRBD1 for D (6 bases). V gave up 4 bases and J gave up 1 base, with 14 bases separating them. Germline V gene lookup returns CDR1 SQVTM and CDR2 ANQGSEA. The CDR3 extends over 15 amino acids.

V usage is TRBV3-1 (or the pseudogene TRBV3-2) and J usage is TRBJ1-2, with D uncertain. The germline CDR1 and CDR2 sequences are LGHDT and YNNKEL (reference sequence). This CDR3 region has 15 residues. V lost 0 bases to trimming and J lost 4 bases, with 12 bases between them. The CDR3 nucleotides read TGTGCCAGCAGCCAAGAAATAGCCAGCCTCTATGGCTACACCTTC. Its protein is CASSQEIASLYGYTF.

The chain uses TRBV5-8 and TRBJ2-2, with 7 bases fitting TRBD1. The CDR3 sequence is 14 residues long. CDR1 and CDR2 (germline): SGHTS, YDEGEE. V lost 3 bases, J lost 8 bases, and 7 bases stayed unmatched. CDR3 protein: CASSWGDRAGELFF. CDR3 coding DNA: TGTGCCAGCAGCTGGGGCGACAGGGCTGGGGAGCTGTTTTTT.

The sample holds one count of this clone. V gene TRBV27 combines with J gene TRBJ2-3, with D perhaps TRBD1 (8 bases). This CDR3 contains 18 residues. The germline gives CDR1 MNHEY, CDR2 SMNVEV (reference sequence). V lost 4 bases to trimming and J lost 2 bases, with 22 bases between them. CDR3 DNA sequence: TGTGCCAGCAGTTCCGGACAGGGAGCGGGACTGACCACAGATACGCAGTATTTT. Protein sequence: CASSSGQGAGLTTDTQYF.

This rearrangement joins TRBV3-1 (or the pseudogene TRBV3-2) to TRBJ1-2; 9 bases agree with TRBD1. Germline values: CDR1 LGHDT, CDR2 YNNKEL (reference sequence). The CDR3 extends over 14 amino acids. J lost 6 bases, V lost 2 bases, and 4 bases had no gene match. The CDR3 region has the DNA TGTGCCAGCAGCCAAACTACAGGGGGCGATGGCTACACCTTC. It codes for CASSQTTGGDGYTF.

This clone was found once. This rearrangement joins TRBV23-1 to TRBJ2-7, with D perhaps matching TRBD1 (6 bases). TRBV23-1 is placed among ORFs of uncertain function. V gave up 7 bases and J gave up 2 bases, with 15 bases separating them. This CDR3 region has 14 residues. CDR3: CASTIFRDTYEQYF. The CDR3 bases are TGCGCCAGCACTATCTTCCGGGACACCTACGAGCAGTACTTC.

The J gene is TRBJ1-1, the V gene TRBV7-3, with TRBD1 identical over 10 bases. CDR1 and CDR2 from the germline V gene are SGHTA and FQGTGA. The CDR3 is 15 amino acids. The J segment lost 6 bases and the V segment lost 1 base, leaving 5 bases of the junction unmatched. The CDR3 DNA is TGTGCCAGCAGCTTAAGGGACAGGGGATGGCCTGAAGCTTTCTTT. Translation gives CASSLRDRGWPEAFF.